This T cell receptor (beta chain) was obtained from a study of blood T cell repertoires in COVID-19. Sequencing used immunoSEQ multiplex PCR; TCRdb keeps in-frame clones, though not all of them. The repertoire consists of about 200,000 clones, with just under 85% occurring once and the leading ten covering 5% to 6.5%. This clone was picked up one time. This TCR was recovered from a woman aged 70-85 years with active or convalescent COVID-19. What was sequenced was peripheral blood.

The CDR3, as DNA: TGTGCCAGCAGCTTGGTAGGCGGGACGGCGTACGAGCAGTACTTC. It encodes CASSLVGGTAYEQYF. V is TRBV5-4 and J is TRBJ2-7, with D perhaps matching TRBD2 (6 bases). The germline V gene has CDR1 SGHNT and CDR2 YYREEE (reference sequence). The V gene lost 0 bases and the J gene lost 4 bases, with 14 bases spanning the gap. The CDR3 has 15 amino acids.